This passage covers 5 T cell receptor beta chains from one sample sequenced in a study of radiotherapy plus CTLA-4 blockade in lung cancer. Assay: immunoSEQ multiplex PCR; the TCRdb copy retains only in-frame clones and omits some. The data show tens of thousands of clones, approximately 79% seen once. The material was peripheral blood, obtained from a patient treated with radiotherapy plus ipilimumab. These receptors originate from a human donor with non-small cell lung cancer who had a partial response to radiotherapy plus ipilimumab.

This sequence joins TRBV5-1 and TRBJ2-7, with 9 bases identical to TRBD1. Looked up from germline, CDR1 is SGHRS and CDR2 is YFSETQ. The V and J ends lost 4 bases and 3 bases, in that order; junction bases with no gene match: 14. The CDR3 sequence is 17 residues long. This CDR3 is CASSGDRAGGVNYEQYF. The CDR3 DNA sequence: TGCGCCAGCAGCGGGGACAGGGCTGGCGGGGTGAACTACGAGCAGTACTTC.

This chain links TRBV6-6 with TRBJ2-5, with 12 nucleotides matching TRBD2. Per germline, CDR1 MNHNY and CDR2 SVGAGI (reference sequence). J was trimmed by 4 bases and V by 2 bases; bases with no gene match: 2. The CDR3 has 15 amino acids. CDR3: CASSYRTSGVETQYF. The CDR3 DNA follows: TGTGCCAGCAGTTACCGGACTAGCGGGGTAGAGACCCAGTACTTC.

The rearrangement links TRBV7-8 to TRBJ1-5; the match to TRBD1 covers 9 bases. CDR1 and CDR2 (germline): SGHVS, FQNEAQ. V dropped 5 bases and J dropped 2; count of bases not matched to a gene: 10. The CDR3 has 17 amino acids. Written as DNA, the CDR3 is TGTGCCAGCAGCCCTGGGACAGGGAATAGCGGCAATCAGCCCCAGCATTTT. Protein product: CASSPGTGNSGNQPQHF.

The chain uses TRBV28 and TRBJ2-2; 9 bases fit TRBD1. CDR1 and CDR2 from the germline V gene are MDHEN and SYDVKM. With 5 bases clipped from V and 6 bases from J, the junction kept 7 bases outside the gene matches. The CDR3 contains 15 residues. The CDR3, as DNA: TGTGCCAGCAGTCCCTGGGGACAGGGTTCCGGGGAGCTGTTTTTT. As protein: CASSPWGQGSGELFF.

V gene TRBV29-1 combines with J gene TRBJ1-2; 7 bases map to TRBD1. J was trimmed by 3 bases and V by 6 bases; bases with no gene match: 4. CDR1 and CDR2 (germline): SQVTM, ANQGSEA. CDR3 length equals 12 residues. CDR3 sequence reads: CSVDREDYGYTF. As DNA, the CDR3 is TGCAGCGTAGACAGGGAGGACTATGGCTACACCTTC.